A single sample gave rise to the 6 T cell receptor beta chains below, sequenced in a study of cytotoxic CD8 clonotypes in ibrutinib-treated CLL. The method was immunoSEQ multiplex PCR; TCRdb's version includes in-frame clones alone and lacks a portion of them. This table holds 6,500 to 9,000 clones, 60% to 80% found once. Specimen: PBMCs, collected before ibrutinib treatment. The receptors were gathered from a human donor with chronic lymphocytic leukemia.

This clone is medium-sized. The V gene is TRBV27, the J gene TRBJ2-7, with D hard to call. CDR3 length: 14 residues. CDR1 is MNHEY and CDR2 is SMNVEV in the germline V gene (reference sequence). V dropped 5 bases and J dropped 2 bases, with 13 bases sitting between them. CDR3 protein: CASSPIRPPYEQYF. DNA of the CDR3: TGTGCCAGCAGTCCGATTCGGCCCCCCTACGAGCAGTACTTC.

The chain couples TRBV18 to TRBJ2-5, with 9 bases aligning to TRBD1. The J call may not be correct, given that the DNA end is closer to TRBJ2-7. Germline-derived CDR1 and CDR2 are KGHSH and LQKENI. CDR3 length: 15 residues. The chain's CDR3 is CASSPGQGSSYEQYF. The CDR3 DNA reads TGTGCCAGCTCACCGGGACAGGGAAGCTCCTACGAGCAGTACTTC.

The chain couples TRBV7-6 to TRBJ2-6, with D unclear. Germline V gene data show CDR1 as SGHVS and CDR2 as FNYEAQ. Trimming stripped 1 base from V and 0 bases from J, with 7 bases between. CDR3 length: 16 amino acids. CDR3: CASSLEASSGANVLTF. The CDR3 DNA follows: TGTGCCAGCAGCTTAGAGGCCAGCTCTGGGGCCAACGTCCTGACTTTC.

This clone was observed a single time. V gene TRBV28 combines with J gene TRBJ2-4; no clear D. Trimming removed 6 bases at V and 7 bases at J, with 16 bases between. CDR3 length equals 14 residues. Germline CDR1 and CDR2: MDHEN and SYDVKM. The CDR3 bases are TGTGCCAGCAGGTCCGGGTCCAGATGGAACATTCAGTACTTC. This sequence encodes CASRSGSRWNIQYF.

The rearrangement links TRBV7-9 to TRBJ1-2; 9 bases map to TRBD1. The CDR3 sequence is 14 residues long. Germline CDR1 is SEHNR and CDR2 is FQNEAQ (reference sequence). Losses at the gene ends were 0 bases for V and 4 bases for J; bases not matched to a gene: 0. The CDR3 region has the DNA TGTGCCAGCAGCTTAGCGGGACAGGGCTATGGCTACACCTTC. Translating gives CASSLAGQGYGYTF.

The V call is TRBV7-2, the J call TRBJ2-7; 15 bases fit TRBD2. The V segment lost 5 bases and the J segment 5 bases; nucleotides outside the gene matches: 13. Germline values: CDR1 SGHTA, CDR2 FQGNSA. This CDR3 has 18 amino acids. CDR3 sequence: CASSRGTSGRLAFHEQYF. In DNA form, the CDR3 reads TGTGCCAGCAGCCGCGGGACTAGCGGGAGGTTGGCATTCCACGAGCAGTACTTC. The full variable domain, with the rest looked up from reference TRBV7-2 and TRBJ2-7, is GAGVSQSPSNKVTEKGKDVELRCDPISGHTALYWYRQSLGQGLEFLIYFQGNSAPDKSGLPSDRFSAERTGGSVSTLTIQRTQQEDSAVYLCASSRGTSGRLAFHEQYFGPGTRLTVT.